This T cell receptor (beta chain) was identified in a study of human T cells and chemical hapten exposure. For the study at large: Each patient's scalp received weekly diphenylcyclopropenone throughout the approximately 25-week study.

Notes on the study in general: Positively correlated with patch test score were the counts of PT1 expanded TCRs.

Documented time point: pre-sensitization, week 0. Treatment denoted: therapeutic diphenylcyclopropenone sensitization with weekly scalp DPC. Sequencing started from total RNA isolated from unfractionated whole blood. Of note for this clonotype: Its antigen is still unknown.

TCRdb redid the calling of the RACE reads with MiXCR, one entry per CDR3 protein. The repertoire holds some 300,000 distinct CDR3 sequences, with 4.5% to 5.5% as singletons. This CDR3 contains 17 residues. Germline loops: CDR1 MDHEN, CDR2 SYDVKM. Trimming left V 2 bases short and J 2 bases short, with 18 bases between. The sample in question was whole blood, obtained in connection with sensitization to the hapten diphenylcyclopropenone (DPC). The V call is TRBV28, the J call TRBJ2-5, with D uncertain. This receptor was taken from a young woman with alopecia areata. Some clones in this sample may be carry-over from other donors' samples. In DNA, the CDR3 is TGTGCCAGCAGTTTACCTCGCTCGGTGGCGGTTCAAGAGACCCAGTACTTC. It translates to CASSLPRSVAVQETQYF.